The present entry profiles one T cell receptor (beta chain) with its context. The CDR3 totals 14 residues. CDR1 and CDR2 from the germline V gene are SGHNT and YENEEA. V was pared by 5 bases and J by 0 bases, with 8 bases between. The data originate from a study of OX40 agonist ivuxolimab in advanced cancers. In the study overall: Ivuxolimab, an antibody acting as an agonist of OX40 (CD134), was used to treat patients.

The protocol was immunoSEQ multiplex PCR, while the TCRdb copy is restricted to in-frame clones and leaves out a portion. Here the sample spans around 64,000 clones, roughly nine tenths being singletons. This material consisted of CD4+ or CD8+ T cells sorted from blood, taken in a trial of the OX40 agonist ivuxolimab. The TCR sequence derives from an adult with an advanced solid tumor such as melanoma, head and neck, liver or kidney cancer. The chain recombines TRBV11-3 with TRBJ1-3; no clear D gene. This CDR3 reads CASSLTSSGNTIYF. DNA for the CDR3: TGTGCCAGCAGCCTGACGAGCTCTGGAAACACCATATATTTT.